The 28 T cell receptor beta chains presented below share a single source sample, sequenced in a study of Ad26.COV2.S vaccination and SARS-CoV-2 variants. Using immunoSEQ multiplex PCR, the repertoire was profiled, and TCRdb retains in-frame clones only, with some absent. Of around 340,000 clones in the sample, about 88% are singletons; the top ten hold 9.5% to 12%. Treatment in this sample: some 20 received Ad26.COV2.S at low or high dose, single or two shots; several received placebo; per-sample allocation not given. Day 63 after the first injection of vaccine or placebo was the sampling time. Sequenced here: peripheral blood, sampled in a trial of Ad26.COV2.S vaccine versus placebo. The source is a person between 18 and 59 years old who received the Ad26.COV2.S COVID-19 vaccine or a placebo.

This chain links TRBV19 with TRBJ2-1; D is ambiguous. Germline CDR1 LNHDA, CDR2 SQIVND (reference sequence). The CDR3 is 14 amino acids. V was pared by 4 bases and J by 8 bases, with 15 bases between. The CDR3 reads CASSRTRTPHEQFF. The CDR3 DNA sequence: TGTGCCAGTAGTAGGACCCGTACTCCCCATGAGCAGTTCTTC.

This clone turned up a few times. The V call is TRBV6-6, the J call TRBJ1-6; 11 nucleotides match TRBD1. Germline assignment: CDR1 MNHNY and CDR2 SVGAGI (reference sequence). Trimming cost V 5 bases and J 9 bases; bases outside gene matches: 12. The CDR3 extends over 17 amino acids. The CDR3 nucleotides read TGTGCCAGCAGTCCGGGACAGGGGGTGTTCGTAATTTCACCCCTCCACTTT. It translates to CASSPGQGVFVISPLHF.

V usage is TRBV18 and J usage is TRBJ2-5; TRBD2 aligns across 10 bases. Germline CDR1 is KGHSH and CDR2 is LQKENI. The CDR3 contains 16 residues. Trimming took 3 bases from V and 5 from J; bases not matched to a gene: 9. The CDR3 coding sequence is TGTGCCAGCTCACCGCCCCTAGCGGGAGATCGGGAGACCCAGTACTTC. Translated: CASSPPLAGDRETQYF.

This clone has just a few counts. The chain combines TRBV5-4 with TRBJ2-7; 7 bases agree with TRBD2. The germline V gene encodes CDR1 SGHNT and CDR2 YYREEE (reference sequence). The J segment lost 7 bases and the V segment lost 0 bases, leaving 7 bases of the junction unmatched. The CDR3 sequence is 14 residues long. The chain's CDR3 is CASSLEAGRGEQYF. CDR3 bases: TGTGCCAGCAGCTTGGAAGCGGGAAGGGGTGAGCAGTACTTC.

This clone was found a few times. This sequence joins TRBV2 and TRBJ1-2, with D maybe TRBD1 (5 bases). Trimming took 5 bases from V and 8 from J, leaving 15 bases between them. Germline V gives CDR1 SNHLY, CDR2 FYNNEI. This CDR3 is 13 amino acids long. For the CDR3, the DNA is TGTGCCAGCAGTTCAGCTTTGGGGACCGGCTACACCTTC. Translating gives CASSSALGTGYTF.

The genes are TRBV10-1 and TRBJ2-1; no reliable D call. This CDR3 region has 15 residues. Trimming stripped 5 bases from V and 0 bases from J, with 11 bases between. Looked up from germline, CDR1 is WNHNN and CDR2 is SYGVQD (reference sequence). The CDR3 bases are TGCGCCAGCAGTAGGACCCTGAGCTCCTACAATGAGCAGTTCTTC. The encoded protein is CASSRTLSSYNEQFF.

This clone is a singleton in its sample. This chain links TRBV11-2 with TRBJ2-5, with D possibly being TRBD1 (6 bases). The CDR3 extends over 15 amino acids. Germline V gene data show CDR1 as SGHAT and CDR2 as FQNNGV. V dropped 4 bases and J dropped 1 base, with 13 bases sitting between them. The CDR3 region is CASSWGADSQETQYF. CDR3 DNA: TGTGCCAGCAGCTGGGGCGCGGACAGCCAAGAGACCCAGTACTTC.

The chain employs TRBV27 and TRBJ2-2, with no clear D. V was clipped by 4 bases and J by 3 bases, with 12 bases between them. This CDR3 is built from 15 residues. CDR1 is MNHEY, CDR2 SMNVEV, per germline (reference sequence). For the CDR3, the DNA is TGTGCCAGCAGTTCCAGCGACACTTACACCGGGGAGCTGTTTTTT. This gives the protein CASSSSDTYTGELFF.

V is TRBV2 and J is TRBJ2-2; 11 nucleotides match TRBD2. Germline V gene lookup returns CDR1 SNHLY and CDR2 FYNNEI. V was clipped by 5 bases and J by 5 bases; unmatched bases: 7. CDR3 length equals 16 residues. The CDR3 nucleotides read TGTGCCAGCAGTTCCCTAGCGGGAGGTCGGACCGGGGAGCTGTTTTTT. Translating gives CASSSLAGGRTGELFF.

The chain carries TRBV6-4 and TRBJ2-6; D remains unclear. The V and J ends lost 3 bases and 1 base respectively, with 7 bases between them. From germline, CDR1 is MRHNA and CDR2 SNTAGT. CDR3 length equals 15 residues. The chain's CDR3 is CASSEGSSGANVLTF. Here the CDR3 DNA reads TGTGCCAGCAGTGAGGGGTCTTCTGGGGCCAACGTCCTGACTTTC.

J is TRBJ2-3 and V is TRBV30, with 13 bases matching TRBD2. The CDR3 covers 16 residues. Germline assignment: CDR1 GTSNPN and CDR2 SVGIG (reference sequence). Unmatched junction bases numbered 4, after V lost 3 bases and J lost 1 base. The CDR3 DNA follows: TGTGCCTGGAGCGGACTAGCGGGAGCCCGCACAGATACGCAGTATTTT. Its protein is CAWSGLAGARTDTQYF.

V gene TRBV4-1 combines with J gene TRBJ2-7; 11 bases are shared with TRBD2. The germline CDR1 and CDR2 sequences are MGHRA and YSYEKL. The CDR3 totals 17 residues. The ends lost 1 base at V and 4 bases at J; junction bases unmatched: 9. Here the CDR3 reads CASSQAPGTSGMYEQYF. In DNA form, the CDR3 reads TGCGCCAGCAGCCAAGCACCCGGGACTAGCGGTATGTACGAGCAGTACTTC.

This sequence joins TRBV19 and TRBJ1-5; D might be TRBD1 (5 bases). Trimming shortened V by 5 bases and J by 1 base, and 12 bases separated the two germline ends. Germline values: CDR1 LNHDA, CDR2 SQIVND (reference sequence). This CDR3 contains 15 residues. The CDR3 sequence: CASSLLRDSNQPQHF. The CDR3 coding sequence is TGTGCCAGTAGTCTGCTGAGGGACAGCAATCAGCCCCAGCATTTT.

The chain links TRBV3-1 (or the pseudogene TRBV3-2) to TRBJ2-1; 7 positions match TRBD1. The CDR3 spans 16 residues. CDR1 and CDR2 (germline): LGHDT, YNNKEL (reference sequence). The junction had 10 bases not matched to a gene; V was cut back by 4 bases and J by 4 bases. CDR3 sequence (DNA): TGTGCCAGCAGCCCTGCAACAGGGGCCGCATACAATGAGCAGTTCTTC. Translation: CASSPATGAAYNEQFF.

The chain employs TRBV4-1 and TRBJ2-7; the D gene is possibly TRBD1 (6 bases). The CDR3 is 16 amino acids. Germline V lookup: CDR1 MGHRA, CDR2 YSYEKL. Trimming stripped 5 bases from V and 2 bases from J, with 19 bases between. CDR3 sequence (DNA): TGCGCCAGCAGCGATGATACAGGGCTCCCTCCCTACGAGCAGTACTTC. The encoded protein is CASSDDTGLPPYEQYF.

This chain joins TRBV28 and TRBJ1-2; 9 nucleotides align to TRBD1. Losses at the gene ends were 5 bases for V and 8 bases for J; bases not matched to a gene: 9. The CDR3 consists of 14 residues. CDR1 is MDHEN and CDR2 is SYDVKM in the germline V gene. The CDR3, as DNA: TGTGCCAGCAGTATGGGGACAGGGCTTTTCGGCTACACCTTC. It translates to CASSMGTGLFGYTF.

V gene TRBV6-2 or TRBV6-3 combines with J gene TRBJ2-5; 10 positions agree with TRBD1. The J segment lost 4 bases and the V segment lost 3 bases, leaving 8 bases of the junction unmatched. The germline V gene has CDR1 MNHEY and CDR2 SVGEGT. The CDR3 totals 16 residues. Here the CDR3 reads CASSYPDRGQLETQYF. The CDR3 region has the DNA TGTGCCAGCAGTTATCCCGACAGGGGGCAGTTAGAGACCCAGTACTTC.

V is TRBV28 and J is TRBJ2-7; a possible D gene is TRBD1 (6 bases). V was shortened by 5 bases and J by 5 bases, with 19 bases between the two germline ends. The CDR3 contains 15 residues. Germline lookup yields CDR1 MDHEN and CDR2 SYDVKM. CDR3 sequence reads: CASSERQGLRNEQYF. The CDR3, as DNA: TGTGCCAGCAGTGAAAGGCAGGGGCTGAGGAACGAGCAGTACTTC.

J is TRBJ2-3 and V is TRBV4-3, with TRBD2 matching over 12 bases. After removal of 0 bases from V and 6 bases from J, the junction contained 4 bases not matched to a gene. This CDR3 is built from 16 residues. Germline CDR1 and CDR2: LGHNA and YSLEER. The CDR3 DNA reads TGCGCCAGCAGCCAAGATCGACTAGCGGGGGAGGATACGCAGTATTTT. The encoded protein is CASSQDRLAGEDTQYF.

This chain joins TRBV19 and TRBJ2-6; 11 nucleotides align to TRBD1. The CDR3 runs 17 residues. After removal of 6 bases from V and 1 base from J, the junction contained 5 bases not matched to a gene. Germline-derived CDR1 and CDR2 are LNHDA and SQIVND (reference sequence). The CDR3 here is CASSRDRGESGANVLTF. The CDR3 bases are TGTGCCAGTAGCCGGGACAGGGGGGAGTCTGGGGCCAACGTCCTGACTTTC.

The chain joins TRBV6-2 or TRBV6-3 to TRBJ2-3; D possibly corresponds to TRBD2 (6 bases). The CDR3 is 14 residues long. V lost 3 bases to trimming and J lost 6 bases, with 13 bases between them. The germline CDR1 and CDR2 sequences are MNHEY and SVGEGT. CDR3 sequence: CASSYGGRADTQYF. CDR3 DNA sequence: TGTGCCAGCAGTTATGGAGGGCGCGCCGATACGCAGTATTTT.

The DNA for the CDR3 is TGCAGCGTCCGGAAGGGTGGCTCCTACGAGCAGTACTTC. It translates to CSVRKGGSYEQYF. The V and J genes are TRBV29-1 and TRBJ2-7; the D is unclear. The CDR3 length is 13 residues. Deletions cut 6 bases from V and 0 bases from J, with 12 bases between. CDR1 and CDR2 from the germline V gene are SQVTM and ANQGSEA.

The gene calls are TRBV9 and TRBJ2-3; 10 nucleotides agree with TRBD1. The germline gives CDR1 SGDLS, CDR2 YYNGEE. The CDR3 consists of 18 residues. The V and J ends lost 4 bases and 5 bases, in that order; junction bases with no gene match: 16. The CDR3 DNA reads as TGTGCCAGCAGCCCCCAACTTCCGGACAGGGGGGTTAAAGATACGCAGTATTTT. This encodes CASSPQLPDRGVKDTQYF.

There are many counts of this clone. J is TRBJ2-3 and V is TRBV7-9; 7 nucleotides match TRBD2. The length of the CDR3 is 17 residues. After removal of 5 bases from V and 8 bases from J, the junction contained 19 bases not matched to a gene. Germline loops: CDR1 SEHNR, CDR2 FQNEAQ (reference sequence). As DNA, the CDR3 is TGTGCCAGCAGCAATGTCGAGCGGGACCTAAATTACGGTACGCAGTATTTT. Its translation: CASSNVERDLNYGTQYF. The variable domain in full, with the rest retrieved from reference TRBV7-9 and TRBJ2-3, is DTGVSQNPRHKITKRGQNVTFRCDPISEHNRLYWYRQTLGQGPEFLTYFQNEAQLEKSRLLSDRFSAERPKGSFSTLEIQRTEQGDSAMYLCASSNVERDLNYGTQYFGPGTRLTVL.

The J gene is TRBJ2-2, the V gene TRBV6-6; TRBD2 agrees at 8 bases. Germline assignment: CDR1 MNHNY and CDR2 SVGAGI (reference sequence). V gave up 0 bases and J gave up 4 bases; unmatched junction bases: 1. CDR3 length: 15 amino acids. The CDR3 reads CASSYSRGVTGELFF. CDR3 DNA: TGTGCCAGCAGTTACTCGCGGGGGGTCACCGGGGAGCTGTTTTTT.

This chain links TRBV28 with TRBJ1-3, with 8 bases lining up with TRBD1. The length of the CDR3 is 17 residues. Germline V gene data show CDR1 as MDHEN and CDR2 as SYDVKM. Trimming cost V 6 bases and J 0 bases; bases outside gene matches: 10. CDR3 amino acids: CASSPPTGDSSGNTIYF. Here the CDR3 DNA reads TGTGCCAGCAGCCCCCCGACAGGGGACTCCTCTGGAAACACCATATATTTT.

The chain couples TRBV6-6 to TRBJ2-1, with a possible D match to TRBD1 (5 bases). V lost 2 bases to trimming and J lost 8 bases, with 13 bases between them. The CDR3 covers 14 residues. Germline CDR1 and CDR2: MNHNY and SVGAGI (reference sequence). The CDR3 DNA sequence: TGTGCCAGCAGTTACGCCAGGGTGACTGATGAGCAGTTCTTC. Its protein is CASSYARVTDEQFF.

In DNA form, the CDR3 reads TGTGCCAGCAGTTTTAGCGGGACTAGCGGGACGGGGGAGCAGTACTTC. Its translation: CASSFSGTSGTGEQYF. The V and J genes are TRBV28 and TRBJ2-7; TRBD2 agrees at 13 bases. The CDR3 spans 16 residues. The trim removed 3 bases at V and 7 bases at J, leaving 9 bases unmatched. The V gene's germline CDR1 is MDHEN and CDR2 SYDVKM.